Reported below is one T cell receptor beta chain. The length of the CDR3 is 15 residues. Germline CDR1 GTSNPN, CDR2 SVGIG (reference sequence). V lost 0 bases and J 6 bases, leaving 15 bases between the germline ends. This record comes from a study of blood T cell repertoires in COVID-19. Turning to the study itself: Sources were T cells, B-cell-depleted T cells, or PBMCs; the material itself was cDNA or gDNA.

Using immunoSEQ multiplex PCR, the repertoire was profiled, and TCRdb retains in-frame clones only, with some absent. This table holds roughly 90,000 clones, almost 80% found once. The origin of this receptor is a human donor in a cohort sampled during active COVID-19. The V and J genes are TRBV30 and TRBJ1-5; D may be TRBD1 (6 bases). The specimen sequenced was peripheral blood. CDR3 coding DNA: TGTGCCTGGAGTGTTGGGGGGGCGAGAGGTCAGCCCCAGCATTTT. Its protein is CAWSVGGARGQPQHF.